This T cell receptor beta chain comes out of a study of immune evolution from preneoplasia to lung adenocarcinoma. Study information: HLA loss of heterozygosity: roughly 6.6% AIS, about 14% MIA, approximately 35% ADC, none AAH.

Regarding this clone: As yet, its antigen is unknown.

The V end was cut by 7 bases, the J end by 1 base, with 2 bases between. The CDR3 loop spans 11 amino acids. The germline CDR1 and CDR2 sequences are MDHEN and SYDVKM. Here immunoSEQ multiplex PCR was the method, and the copy in TCRdb shows in-frame clones only, minus some. The data hold around 4,000 clones, with approximately 90% observed a single time. Each case's diagnosis was confirmed by two pathologists on H&E. Study results and limitations: Top clone frequencies peaked in normal lung, apparently declining through invasive adenocarcinoma.

The V gene is TRBV28, the J gene TRBJ2-1; no firm D call. Specimen: FFPE minimally invasive lung adenocarcinoma tissue. The receptor's source is an older donor with lung adenocarcinoma. DNA of the CDR3: TGTGCCAGCATATCCTACAATGAGCAGTTCTTC. As protein: CASISYNEQFF. Supplemented by reference TRBV28 and TRBJ2-1, the full variable domain reads DVKVTQSSRYLVKRTGEKVFLECVQDMDHENMFWYRQDPGLGLRLIYFSYDVKMKEKGDIPEGYSVSREKKERFSLILESASTNQTSMYLCASISYNEQFFGPGTRLTVL.